Listed below are T cell receptor beta chains from one sample, sequenced in a study of T cell changes during pregnancy in multiple sclerosis. Profiling relied on immunoSEQ multiplex PCR, and the TCRdb table lists in-frame clones only, not all of them. The sample yields about 50,000 clones, 90% to 95% seen once. The sequencing here drew on CD4+ T cells from peripheral blood mononuclear cells, taken after pregnancy. These receptors came from a female donor with multiple sclerosis, enrolled in a pregnancy study. Both conserved end residues are part of each CDR3. A D gene is named only where the DNA matches it firmly.

d_call,v_call,cdr3_aa
-,TRBV11-2,CASSQGPRTQYF
-,TRBV18,CASSPGEIASEQYF
TRBD2,TRBV5-1,CASSDGLAAYNEQFF
-,TRBV29-1,CSVAPTGSYIQYF
TRBD1,TRBV27,CASSDGQGPNYGYTF
-,TRBV6-1,CASSELGASSYEQYF
TRBD1,TRBV19,CASSASGTGRSTEAFF
-,TRBV28,CASEDWGGLAEAFF
TRBD1,TRBV29-1,CSVANPTGQASEQYF
TRBD1,TRBV9,CASSSTGPKNRDRVGTGELFF
-,TRBV11-2,CASSRGRVYEQYF
TRBD2,TRBV19,CASSAFLAGGDNEQFF
TRBD1,TRBV19,CASSSLGTGGYGYTF
-,TRBV29-1,CSVGHGGVGNIQYF
TRBD1,TRBV7-8,CASSSIRGAGNTIYF
-,TRBV4-1,CASSQDERQAVAKNIQYF
TRBD2,TRBV7-6,CASSLGGGRDYNEQFF
-,TRBV10-1,CASSRGNQPQHF
-,TRBV6-5,CASTSSGNTIYF
-,TRBV25-1,CASSEDYKVGEQYF
TRBD2,TRBV27,CASSLVKIAGGLNNEQFF
-,TRBV11-2,CASSLEQVSPSAFF
-,TRBV2,CASGQVQQFF
-,TRBV27,CASSDRRKNIQYF
TRBD1,TRBV5-4,CASSRTGIQGEQYF
TRBD1,TRBV15,CATSRGDSQETQYF
-,TRBV14,CASSRRVNRYDEQYF
TRBD2,TRBV7-6,CASSLAGLAIEQYF
-,TRBV6-5,CASSYANSNQPQHF
-,TRBV7-7,CASSTFWPGGASYEQYF
-,TRBV28,CASSSVPNSNQPQHF
-,TRBV9,CASSARDGATNEKLFF
-,TRBV13,CASSLVGYTEAFF
-,TRBV5-5,CASSFQGQMGTSYF
TRBD1,TRBV5-1,CASSSGQGSEQFF
TRBD2,TRBV11-2,CASSASLAGGTPYEQYF
-,TRBV6-6,CASSPWGGTDTQYF
TRBD1,TRBV7-2,CASSGQGARIGETQYF
TRBD1,TRBV9,CASSPRGYRGRTGELFF
-,TRBV18,CASSPAGIDGEKLFF